These 7 T cell receptor beta chains originate from one sample sequenced in a study of STAT5B mutations in CD4+ large granular lymphocyte leukemia. Some clones are missing from TCRdb's copy, which holds only in-frame ones; the method was immunoSEQ multiplex PCR. This sample has 30,000 to 35,000 clones, with around 80% found just once. The sequencing input was CD4+ T cells from blood buffy coats. The receptors were gathered from a human donor in good health.

This clone was recorded once. The rearrangement joins TRBV27 to TRBJ1-4; no reliable D call. Between the trimmed V and J ends, which lost 3 bases and 0 bases, there was a span of 11 bases. Looked up from germline, CDR1 is MNHEY and CDR2 is SMNVEV (reference sequence). The CDR3 is 16 amino acids. The chain's CDR3 is CASSFPAQPTNEKLFF. The CDR3 nucleotides read TGTGCCAGCAGTTTCCCTGCGCAGCCAACTAATGAAAAACTGTTTTTT.

The chain links TRBV5-1 to TRBJ2-3; TRBD2 is a possible D gene (8 bases). The CDR3 covers 17 residues. Germline CDR1 is SGHRS and CDR2 is YFSETQ. V lost 0 bases, J lost 9 bases, and 23 bases lay in between. In nucleotides, the CDR3 is TGCGCCAGCAGCTTGGAACGCAGGGGGACTAGTCGGCCAACGCAGTATTTT. It encodes CASSLERRGTSRPTQYF.

This rearrangement joins TRBV5-1 to TRBJ2-1; 7 positions match TRBD1. Unmatched junction bases numbered 12, after V lost 5 bases and J lost 4 bases. In germline, CDR1 is SGHRS, CDR2 YFSETQ. The CDR3 covers 16 residues. The CDR3 reads CASRTTGPGGYNEQFF. The CDR3 coding sequence is TGCGCCAGCAGGACAACAGGGCCAGGGGGTTACAATGAGCAGTTCTTC.

V usage is TRBV7-2 and J usage is TRBJ2-7; D unclear. V lost 1 base, J lost 9 bases, and 10 bases lay in between. Germline V lookup: CDR1 SGHTA, CDR2 FQGNSA. The CDR3 sequence is 12 residues long. The CDR3 DNA sequence: TGTGCCAGCAGCTTAGAACAGTTGGTGCAGTACTTC. It is translated as CASSLEQLVQYF.

This chain connects TRBV15 to TRBJ2-7, with 9 positions matching TRBD1. V gave up 4 bases and J gave up 6 bases; unmatched junction bases: 10. This CDR3 region has 15 residues. CDR1 is LNHNV, CDR2 YYDKDF, per germline (reference sequence). The CDR3 loop is CATSKPGGTGSEQYF. The CDR3 DNA reads as TGTGCCACCAGCAAACCCGGGGGGACAGGGTCCGAGCAGTACTTC. The full variable domain, in which reference TRBV15 and TRBJ2-7 provide the parts outside the CDR3, is DAMVIQNPRYQVTQFGKPVTLSCSQTLNHNVMYWYQQKSSQAPKLLFHYYDKDFNNEADTPDNFQSRRPNTSFCFLDIRSPGLGDTAMYLCATSKPGGTGSEQYFGPGTRLTVT.

The gene calls are TRBV9 and TRBJ2-7; D not resolved. Trimming cost V 0 bases and J 4 bases, with 8 bases left between them. The CDR3 extends over 13 amino acids. The V gene's germline CDR1 is SGDLS and CDR2 YYNGEE. The CDR3 nucleotides read TGTGCCAGCAGCGTAGATGGCAAGTACGAGCAGTACTTC. Protein sequence: CASSVDGKYEQYF.

This chain links TRBV5-1 with TRBJ1-2; weak D call: TRBD1 (6 bases). Trimming left V 3 bases short and J 0 bases short, with 21 bases between. Germline CDR1 reads SGHRS; CDR2 reads YFSETQ. The CDR3 extends over 18 amino acids. CDR3 protein: CASSSPQGSVNANYGYTF. For the CDR3, the DNA is TGCGCCAGCAGCTCGCCCCAGGGGTCCGTAAACGCTAACTATGGCTACACCTTC.